This is a list of T cell receptor beta chains from one sample in a study of blood T cells in healthy people across ages. TCRdb reprocessed the 5' RACE reads via MiXCR and lists one record per CDR3 protein. Among about 930,000 distinct CDR3 sequences listed, almost 30% were seen once. This sample was also put to use in a study of T cells of mothers and their children.

Sequenced material: blood. These TCRs come from a woman aged 40 to 50 in good health. The CDR3 runs from the conserved cysteine through the conserved F or W. The D gene is left open where the match is weak. Size tells how often a clone was seen (once, few, many) or the class of an expanded clone, and some rows leave it out.

clone_size j_call d_call v_call cdr3_nt cdr3_aa
. TRBJ2-7 TRBD1 TRBV27 TGTGCCAGCAGTTTAGACAGGGGAAAGAACGAGCAGTACTTC CASSLDRGKNEQYF
. TRBJ1-2 TRBD1 TRBV28 TGTGCCAGCGGAGGGGGCTTCTATGGCTACACCTTC CASGGGFYGYTF
few TRBJ2-1 . TRBV4-2 TGTGCCAGCAGCCCAGAATCGGGCACGGGTGAGCAGTTCTTC CASSPESGTGEQFF
once TRBJ2-1 . TRBV6-6 TGTGCCGGCAGTCCACAACAGGTCTACAATGAGCAGTTCTTC CAGSPQQVYNEQFF
. TRBJ2-7 . TRBV4-1 TGCGCCAGCAGCCAAGAGGCAGGGGCCCTTGCCTACGAGCAGTACTTC CASSQEAGALAYEQYF
. TRBJ2-6 . TRBV3-1 TGTGCCAGCAGCCACATTACTTCGGGGGCCAACGTCCTGACTTTC CASSHITSGANVLTF
few TRBJ2-3 TRBD1 TRBV20-1 TGCAGTGCTTCCCGGGACAGGGGGGCAGATACGCAGTATTTT CSASRDRGADTQYF
many TRBJ2-7 TRBD2 TRBV7-2 TGTGCCAGCAGCTTAGGCGGGGGGGCGCCTATCGAGCAGTACTTC CASSLGGGAPIEQYF
. TRBJ2-7 . TRBV28 TGTGCCAGCAGTCCGCCGACTCGACAAAGCTCCTACGAGCAGTACTTC CASSPPTRQSSYEQYF
many TRBJ2-7 TRBD1 TRBV7-3 TGTGCCAGCAGCCCCGGACAGGGATCCAACGAGCAGTACTTC CASSPGQGSNEQYF
. TRBJ2-3 TRBD2 TRBV29-1 TGCAGCGTTGGGCTTTTGGGACTAGCGGGTAGGACAGATACGCAGTATTTT CSVGLLGLAGRTDTQYF
few TRBJ2-4 . TRBV20-1 TGCAGTGCTAGGGAGGTGACGGGTCAGTACTTC CSAREVTGQYF
many TRBJ2-1 TRBD2 TRBV5-1 TGCGCCAGCACCTCTGCGACTAGCGGAGTCTACAATGAGCAGTTCTTC CASTSATSGVYNEQFF
few TRBJ1-2 . TRBV5-5 TGTGCCAGCACCCGACGGGGTAGCCATGGCTACACCTTC CASTRRGSHGYTF
few TRBJ2-1 TRBD2 TRBV15 TGTGCCACCAGCAGAGATGAGTTAGCGGGGGGGCAGTGGAAGTTCTTC CATSRDELAGGQWKFF
. TRBJ2-1 TRBD2 TRBV20-1 TGCAGTGCTAGAGCCCGGCTAGCGGGAGGGCAGAGCTCCTACAATGAGCAGTTCTTC CSARARLAGGQSSYNEQFF
. TRBJ1-2 . TRBV6-5 TGTGCCGGCAGTTACTCGAACAGGGTTCGGGGCTACACCTTC CAGSYSNRVRGYTF
. TRBJ2-1 . TRBV7-9 TGTGCCAGCACCAGAGAGGTGGGGGACAATGAGCAGTTCTTC CASTREVGDNEQFF
many TRBJ2-5 TRBD1 TRBV20-1 TGCAGTAGCGACAGGGGTGAGACCCAGTACTTC CSSDRGETQYF
. TRBJ1-1 . TRBV7-8 TGTGCCAGCAGCTGGGGGGGCGGGGAGACTGAAGCTTTCTTT CASSWGGGETEAFF
. TRBJ1-3 . TRBV7-9 TGTGCCAGCAGTTGGTCCTCTGGAAACACCATATATTTT CASSWSSGNTIYF
many TRBJ1-2 TRBD1 TRBV12-3/TRBV12-4 TGTGCCAGCAGTAGACCAAGGACAGGGGGCAGGTCCTATGGCTACACCTTC CASSRPRTGGRSYGYTF
few TRBJ1-1 . TRBV10-3 TGTGCCATCAGTGAGGGGCCCCGTGAAGCTTTCTTT CAISEGPREAFF
few TRBJ2-1 TRBD1 TRBV27 TGTGCCAGCAGCCCTATCGACAGGGTCTACAATGAGCAGTTCTTC CASSPIDRVYNEQFF
. TRBJ2-2 TRBD2 TRBV24-1 TGTGCCACCAGTGATACTAGCGTCAACACCGGGGAGCTGTTTTTT CATSDTSVNTGELFF
. TRBJ2-7 TRBD1 TRBV9 TGTGCCAGCAGCGCTGGACCGGGACAGGGGACGTACGAGCAGTACTTC CASSAGPGQGTYEQYF